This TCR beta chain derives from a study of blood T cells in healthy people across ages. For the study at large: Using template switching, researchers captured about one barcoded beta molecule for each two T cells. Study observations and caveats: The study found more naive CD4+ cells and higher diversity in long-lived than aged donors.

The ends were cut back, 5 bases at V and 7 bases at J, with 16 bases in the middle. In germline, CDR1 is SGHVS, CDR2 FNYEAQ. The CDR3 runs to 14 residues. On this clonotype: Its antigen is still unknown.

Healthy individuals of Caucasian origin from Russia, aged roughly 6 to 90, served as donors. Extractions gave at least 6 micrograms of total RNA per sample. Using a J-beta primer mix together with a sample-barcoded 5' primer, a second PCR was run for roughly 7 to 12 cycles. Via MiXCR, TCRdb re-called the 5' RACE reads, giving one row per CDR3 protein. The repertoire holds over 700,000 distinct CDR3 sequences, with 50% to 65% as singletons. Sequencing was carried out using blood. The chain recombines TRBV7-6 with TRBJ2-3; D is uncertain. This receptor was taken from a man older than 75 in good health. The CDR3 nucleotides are TGTGCCAGCAGCCTAAACGCACCTGACTATACGCAGTATTTT. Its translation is CASSLNAPDYTQYF.